This T cell receptor beta chain was sequenced in a study of T cells in Graves' hyperthyroidism and ophthalmopathy. TCR beta CDR3 regions were amplified from RNA transcripts. TCR CDR3 regions were first amplified by RT-PCR with HTBI primers. Each CDR3 protein gets one entry after TCRdb re-called the multiplex PCR reads with MiXCR. Found here are more than 500,000 distinct CDR3 sequences, around 13% of them singletons; the top ten hold about 15%. Uncontrolled infection, other autoimmune disease, pregnancy or lactation barred patients from enrollment. Isolation of PBMCs was performed on around 9.4 ml fresh peripheral blood. In its sample, this clonotype was seen once. This may stem from a read error, because a much larger clone lies one nucleotide away. The clonotype was recovered from a woman aged 40 to 55 with Graves' hyperthyroidism. The specimen was blood.

The CDR3 loop is CASSLWPNTGELLF. Here the CDR3 DNA reads TGTGCCAGCAGTTTGTGGCCAAACACCGGGGAGCTGCTTTTT. V and J are TRBV12-3 or TRBV12-4 and TRBJ2-2; maybe TRBD2 (5 bases). The CDR3 sequence is 14 residues long.